Listed below are T cell receptor beta chains from one sample, sequenced in a study of T cells in Graves' hyperthyroidism and ophthalmopathy. TCRdb re-called the multiplex PCR reads with MiXCR, one entry per CDR3 protein. The sample includes hundreds of thousands of distinct CDR3 sequences, over 40% seen only once; the top ten take roughly 6.5%. Source material: peripheral blood or thyroid tissue (not recorded which). These receptors were obtained from an adult man with Graves' disease, either hyperthyroidism or ophthalmopathy (not recorded which). CDR3s include the opening cysteine and the closing phenylalanine or tryptophan. D genes are given only for firm matches. Size values are once, few and many counts, or a class for expanded clones, and some rows have none.

D	V	size	J	DNA	CDR3
.	TRBV29-1	.	TRBJ2-7	TGCAGCGTTGAATGGACCGGGGGCAGGGGGGAGCAGTACTTC	CSVEWTGGRGEQYF
TRBD1	TRBV11-2	few	TRBJ1-2	TGTGCCAGCAGAATTGACAGGGGTGCTGGCTACACCTTC	CASRIDRGAGYTF
.	TRBV29-1	.	TRBJ1-3	TGCAGCGTAGTCGGAACCGTTGGGGGAAACACCATATATTTT	CSVVGTVGGNTIYF
.	TRBV7-2	few	TRBJ1-2	TGTGCCAGCAGCTCCTTCGACGGAAACTATGGCTACACCTTC	CASSSFDGNYGYTF
.	TRBV5-1	many	TRBJ1-4	TGCGCCAGCAAGACAACAGCAACTAATGAAAAACTGTTTTTT	CASKTTATNEKLFF
.	TRBV14	many	TRBJ1-2	TGTGCCAGCAGCCCATTCCTCGGACAGAACTATGGCTACACCTTC	CASSPFLGQNYGYTF
.	TRBV29-1	.	TRBJ1-6	TGCAGCGTTGAAGATACCTCCGGGACGGTCCACTTT	CSVEDTSGTVHF
.	TRBV25-1	once	TRBJ1-2	TGTGCCAGGGGTGTGGGGTATACTAACTATGGCTACACCTTC	CARGVGYTNYGYTF
TRBD2	TRBV19	.	TRBJ2-7	TGTGCCAGTAAACCCTCTAGCGGGGACGAAGCCTACGAGCAGTACTTC	CASKPSSGDEAYEQYF
TRBD1	TRBV7-2	once	TRBJ1-3	TGTGCCAGCAGCTTACTACGTGCTACAGGGGGCTCTGGAAACACCATATATTTT	CASSLLRATGGSGNTIYF
TRBD1	TRBV7-9	many	TRBJ1-4	TGTGCCAGCAGCACGGACCGGGACAGGAATGAAAAACTGTTTTTT	CASSTDRDRNEKLFF
.	TRBV2	many	TRBJ2-5	TGTGCCAGCATCTGGTCGGAGACCCAGTACTTC	CASIWSETQYF
.	TRBV29-1	many	TRBJ2-7	TGCAGCGTTGAGGCAGGGGCAGGGATGGTCCACGAGCAGTACTTC	CSVEAGAGMVHEQYF
TRBD1	TRBV2	few	TRBJ1-6	TGTGCCAGCAGCCTTACCGGGACAGACGGCTCCTATAATTCACCCCTCCACTTT	CASSLTGTDGSYNSPLHF
.	TRBV29-1	.	TRBJ1-2	TGCAGCGTTGAGGCCGGGAGTCATGGCTACACCTTC	CSVEAGSHGYTF
.	TRBV14	.	TRBJ1-6	TGTGCCAGCAGCGATAACCCACAGAATTCACCCCTCCACTTT	CASSDNPQNSPLHF
.	TRBV10-3	many	TRBJ1-2	TGTGCCATCAGGGCAGGGACCGAGGGCTACACCTTC	CAIRAGTEGYTF
.	TRBV20-1	.	TRBJ1-6	TGCAGTGCAATACAGGGAAATTCACCCCTCCACTTT	CSAIQGNSPLHF
.	TRBV2	few	TRBJ2-5	TGTGCCAGCAGTTACGGGGCAGGGATTCAAGAGACCCAGTACTTC	CASSYGAGIQETQYF
TRBD2	TRBV20-1	few	TRBJ2-7	TGCAGTGCTCGATTTAGCGGGAGCTCCTACGAGCAGTACTTC	CSARFSGSSYEQYF
TRBD1	TRBV10-2	few	TRBJ2-2	TGTGCCAGCAGTTATTTGCCAGGGGGCAACACCGGGGAGCTGTTTTTT	CASSYLPGGNTGELFF
.	TRBV10-3	many	TRBJ1-5	TGTGCCATCAGTGAGTCGGGGGGAGATCAGCCCCAGCATTTT	CAISESGGDQPQHF
TRBD2	TRBV5-1	few	TRBJ2-7	TGCGCCAGCAGCTTCCAACGGGGGGGCATCGACGAGCAGTACTTC	CASSFQRGGIDEQYF
.	TRBV20-1	many	TRBJ2-5	TGCAGTGCCATCCCCCTGGGGTGGGAGACCCAGTACTTC	CSAIPLGWETQYF
.	TRBV7-3	few	TRBJ2-7	TGCGCCAGCAGCCAGACAGGGGAGGGCCACGAGCAGTACTTC	CASSQTGEGHEQYF
.	TRBV20-1	.	TRBJ2-7	TGCAGTGCTAAGGGAGAAAGGGACTACGAGCAGTACTTC	CSAKGERDYEQYF
TRBD1	TRBV20-1	few	TRBJ1-5	TGCAGTGCTACGGGTAGGGACAGGGATAGCAATCAGCCCCAGCATTTT	CSATGRDRDSNQPQHF
.	TRBV18	.	TRBJ1-4	TGTGCCAGCTCACCACAACGAGGGGGGCAGGGAAAACTGTTTTTT	CASSPQRGGQGKLFF
.	TRBV2	.	TRBJ1-1	TGTGCCAGCAGTGAAGGGCTAACAGGGTCGAGCACTGAAGCTTTCTTT	CASSEGLTGSSTEAFF
.	TRBV3-1	.	TRBJ1-1	TGTGCCAGCAGCCCCAACAGGGCGCCTGAAGCTTTCTTT	CASSPNRAPEAFF
.	TRBV5-6	.	TRBJ1-2	TGTGCCAGCAGCAGGGAAGTGAGGGGCTATGGCTACACCTTC	CASSREVRGYGYTF
.	TRBV9	few	TRBJ2-5	TGTGCCAGCAGTACGGGACCACCCGGGGGGACCCAGTACTTC	CASSTGPPGGTQYF
.	TRBV20-1	.	TRBJ1-4	TGCAGTGCTAGAGTAGGTGGGCCGTATCGGAAACTGTTTTTT	CSARVGGPYRKLFF
TRBD1	TRBV10-3	many	TRBJ2-7	TGTGCCATCAGTAATAATCGGGACAGCTACGAGCAGTACTTC	CAISNNRDSYEQYF
TRBD1	TRBV7-4	.	TRBJ1-1	TGTGCCAGCAGCGACAGGGGGGGAGACACTGAAGCTTTCTTT	CASSDRGGDTEAFF
.	TRBV25-1	many	TRBJ1-2	TGTGCCAGCAGCGCCCACCACTATGGCTACACCTTC	CASSAHHYGYTF
TRBD1	TRBV24-1	.	TRBJ2-5	TGTGCCACCAGCGCTGCGACAGGGGGGTTACGGGAGACCCAGTACTTC	CATSAATGGLRETQYF
TRBD1	TRBV29-1	.	TRBJ1-4	TGCAGCGTTAGAGGGACAGCCGATGAAAAACTGTTTTTT	CSVRGTADEKLFF
.	TRBV2	many	TRBJ2-7	TGTGCCAGCAAAAAGATCGGGGACGAGCAGTACTTC	CASKKIGDEQYF
.	TRBV12-3/TRBV12-4	few	TRBJ1-4	TGTGCCAGCAGCCCATCTACAGGGCTGGGTGAAAAACTGTTTTTT	CASSPSTGLGEKLFF
.	TRBV2	.	TRBJ1-6	TGTGCCAGCTCACACAGGCAACATCCCCTCCACTTT	CASSHRQHPLHF
TRBD2	TRBV29-1	once	TRBJ2-7	TGCAGCGTTCAAGCGGGAGAACAGCAGTACTTC	CSVQAGEQQYF
.	TRBV6-6	.	TRBJ2-6	TGTGCCAGCAGTTACTCCCCACAGGGCACTGGGGCCAACGTCCTGACTTTC	CASSYSPQGTGANVLTF
TRBD1	TRBV2	.	TRBJ1-6	TGTGCCAGCAGTGATCCCGGGACAGGGGGCTCGTCACCCCTCCACTTT	CASSDPGTGGSSPLHF
.	TRBV2	once	TRBJ1-5	TGTGCCAGCAGTGTCGGGGGGGGCGGGGGCAATCAGCCCCAGCATTTT	CASSVGGGGGNQPQHF
TRBD2	TRBV19	.	TRBJ2-7	TGTGCCAGTAGTCTACCGGGACTAGCGGGACTCTACGAGCAGTACTTC	CASSLPGLAGLYEQYF
.	TRBV25-1	.	TRBJ1-1	TGTGCCAGCAGCGCCGGGACCAACACTGAAGCTTTCTTT	CASSAGTNTEAFF
TRBD1	TRBV25-1	many	TRBJ1-2	TGTGCCAGCAGTGCCCCCGGGACAGGGTTTGGCTACACCTTC	CASSAPGTGFGYTF
.	TRBV24-1	.	TRBJ2-7	TGTGCCACCAGTGCCCTTCAAGGGGACGGTCGTGGGGAGCAGTACTTC	CATSALQGDGRGEQYF
TRBD1	TRBV20-1	.	TRBJ1-2	TGCAGTGCTAGTACCCTACCTGGACAGGGCAGCCCAGACTATGGCTACACCTTC	CSASTLPGQGSPDYGYTF
TRBD1	TRBV7-2	few	TRBJ1-1	TGTGCCAGCAGCGAGGGGGCAGGGGAAGCTTTCTTT	CASSEGAGEAFF
TRBD1	TRBV7-9	.	TRBJ1-6	TGTGCCAGCAGCGCCGGACAGGGGGGTTCACCCCTCCACTTT	CASSAGQGGSPLHF